The next 24 T cell receptor beta chains were all read from a single sample in a study of monozygotic twins with inflammatory bowel disease (dated by TCRdb to between 2018 and 2021). Library preparation used 5' RACE. Sequencing took place on an Illumina HiSeq 2500. TCRdb reprocessed the reads and provides one entry for every CDR3 protein sequence; no DNA is given. This sample's table lists some 150,000 distinct CDR3 sequences. Less than 7.5% of the sample is taken by the ten largest. The sequenced sample was blood. Every receptor here comes from a human donor with ulcerative colitis or Crohn's disease, or a healthy co-twin of an affected twin (not recorded which).

This sequence joins TRBV5-1 and TRBJ1-2; TCRdb designates TRBD1, a call that cannot be tested without DNA. Germline-derived CDR1 and CDR2 are SGHRS and YFSETQ. The CDR3 sequence is 13 residues long. This chain's CDR3 is CASSPGSLYGYTF. The full variable domain, in which reference TRBV5-1 and TRBJ1-2 provide the parts outside the CDR3, is KAGVTQTPRYLIKTRGQQVTLSCSPISGHRSVSWYQQTPGQGLQFLFEYFSETQRNKGNFPGRFSGRQFSNSRSEMNVSTLELGDSALYLCASSPGSLYGYTFGSGTRLTVV.

This sequence joins TRBV6-1 and TRBJ2-4; lacking DNA, the TRBD1 call made by TCRdb goes unchecked. The CDR3 covers 16 residues. CDR1 and CDR2 from the germline V gene are MNHNS and SASEGT. The CDR3 protein is CASSESPPWSKNIQYF.

The chain joins TRBV11-3 to TRBJ2-5; as DNA is missing, the TRBD1 call by TCRdb cannot be tested. This CDR3 spans 19 amino acids. CDR1 SGHNT and CDR2 YENEEA come from the germline V gene. CDR3 loop: CASSLLEPRWQGGQETQYF.

The V gene is TRBV14, the J gene TRBJ1-1. CDR3 length equals 14 residues. Germline V gives CDR1 SGHDN, CDR2 FVKESK. This CDR3 is CASSPGLGRTEAFF. Full variable domain (remainder filled in from reference TRBV14 and TRBJ1-1): EAGVTQFPSHSVIEKGQTVTLRCDPISGHDNLYWYRRVMGKEIKFLLHFVKESKQDESGMPNNRFLAERTGGTYSTLKVQPAELEDSGVYFCASSPGLGRTEAFFGQGTRLTVV.

The chain is built from TRBV29-1 and TRBJ2-7; TCRdb selects TRBD1, and the lack of DNA leaves this call unchecked. The CDR3 covers 14 residues. Germline V gene sequence: CDR1 SQVTM, CDR2 ANQGSEA. This CDR3 is CSVAGASSSYEQYF.

The chain combines TRBV30 with TRBJ2-7; without DNA, the TCRdb call of TRBD1 cannot be checked. Germline CDR1 and CDR2: GTSNPN and SVGIG (reference sequence). The CDR3 is made up of 13 amino acids. The CDR3 is CAWSVGQGDEQYF.

The rearrangement links TRBV5-4 to TRBJ2-7; the TRBD2 assignment by TCRdb is unverifiable without DNA. Germline CDR1 and CDR2: SGHNT and YYREEE (reference sequence). The CDR3 totals 14 residues. The CDR3 protein is CASSREGGSYEQYF.

This chain connects TRBV10-3 to TRBJ2-7. The CDR3 is 15 residues long. CDR1 is ENHRY, CDR2 SYGVKD, per germline. The CDR3 sequence is CAISESQQASYEQYF.

CDR3 residues: CASVDDRSYEQYF. The chain has TRBV25-1 and TRBJ2-7. The CDR3 has 13 amino acids. Germline V lookup: CDR1 MGHDK, CDR2 SYGVNS.

The chain combines TRBV20-1 with TRBJ1-1; as DNA is missing, the TRBD1 call by TCRdb cannot be tested. This CDR3 has 15 residues. Germline CDR1 reads DFQATT; CDR2 reads SNEGSKA (reference sequence). The chain's CDR3 is CSARPPGQGTSEAFF.

The chain couples TRBV20-1 to TRBJ2-1; TCRdb's D call of TRBD2 is untestable without DNA. The CDR3 length is 14 residues. Germline V gene lookup returns CDR1 DFQATT and CDR2 SNEGSKA (reference sequence). The CDR3 reads CSASGTSSYNEQFF.

This chain links TRBV29-1 with TRBJ1-1; without DNA, the TCRdb call of TRBD1 cannot be checked. This CDR3 is built from 12 residues. Germline V gene sequence: CDR1 SQVTM, CDR2 ANQGSEA. CDR3 in amino acids: CSAGTGRPEAFF.

J is TRBJ1-1 and V is TRBV12-3 or TRBV12-4. CDR3 length: 14 residues. CDR3 in amino acids: CASSLRTTNTEAFF.

The chain is built from TRBV2 and TRBJ2-1; checking the TCRdb D call of TRBD1 is not possible without DNA. Germline lookup yields CDR1 SNHLY and CDR2 FYNNEI. The CDR3 is 14 residues long. The CDR3: CASKRDGAYNEQFF.

The J gene is TRBJ2-2, the V gene TRBV15; TCRdb's D call, TRBD2, is unchecked because there is no DNA. The CDR3 extends over 18 amino acids. Germline-derived CDR1 and CDR2 are LNHNV and YYDKDF (reference sequence). This CDR3 is CATSRAGGKGFNTGELFF.

V and J are TRBV6-5 and TRBJ2-3; no DNA is available, so the TRBD1 call from TCRdb remains unchecked. CDR1 MNHEY and CDR2 SVGAGI come from the germline V gene. This CDR3 has 16 amino acids. The CDR3: CASSSGTGFSTDTQYF.

The chain has TRBV7-9 and TRBJ2-5; TCRdb reports TRBD2, a call that lacks DNA to check it against. CDR1 is SEHNR and CDR2 is FQNEAQ in the germline V gene (reference sequence). The length of the CDR3 is 15 residues. CDR3 residues: CASSSTGLTGETQYF.

The chain couples TRBV6-2 or TRBV6-3 to TRBJ1-5; TCRdb selects TRBD1, and the lack of DNA leaves this call unchecked. This CDR3 comprises 13 residues. The germline CDR1 and CDR2 sequences are MNHEY and SVGEGT. Here the CDR3 reads CASSTSGNQPQHF.

The chain employs TRBV5-1 and TRBJ1-2. CDR3 length equals 15 residues. Per germline, CDR1 SGHRS and CDR2 YFSETQ. The chain's CDR3 is CASSLVVGGPYGYTF.

The chain couples TRBV5-5 to TRBJ2-3. Germline V gives CDR1 SGHKS, CDR2 YYEKEE (reference sequence). The CDR3 loop spans 16 amino acids. CDR3 protein: CASSLPSTGPTDTQYF.

The chain recombines TRBV6-1 with TRBJ2-3; TCRdb designates TRBD1, a call that cannot be tested without DNA. Germline assignment: CDR1 MNHNS and CDR2 SASEGT. The CDR3 is made up of 15 amino acids. This CDR3 reads CASSVAGQDVDTQYF.

Judged by frequency, this clonotype is medium-sized (0.01 to 0.1%). The gene calls are TRBV27 and TRBJ1-4. The V gene's germline CDR1 is MNHEY and CDR2 SMNVEV (reference sequence). The CDR3 spans 15 residues. The CDR3 is CASSPDLGTNEKLFF.

The genes are TRBV5-1 and TRBJ2-3; the D call from TCRdb, TRBD1, cannot be confirmed without DNA. The CDR3 totals 15 residues. CDR1 and CDR2 from the germline V gene are SGHRS and YFSETQ. CDR3: CASRRTGEGTDTQYF.

V and J are TRBV7-6 and TRBJ1-5. The CDR3 length is 14 residues. From germline, CDR1 is SGHVS and CDR2 FNYEAQ. CDR3 sequence: CASSLAHSNQPQHF.